The sequence of this T cell receptor beta chain was determined in a study of beta chain features in type 1 diabetes. V lost 6 bases, J lost 4 bases, and 15 bases lay in between. Germline loops: CDR1 SNHLY, CDR2 FYNNEI. The CDR3 loop spans 15 amino acids. The authors reverse transcribed all of the isolated RNA, so sequencing captured expressed TCRB transcripts. Clones were read by immunoSEQ multiplex PCR, and TCRdb kept only the in-frame ones, dropping some. Here the sample spans about 620,000 clones, 15% to 19% being singletons. The sample holds a few counts of this clone. Its antigen is still unknown. Study-wide points: There was no resolution here of whether HLA type influences TCRB rearrangement.

The V and J genes are TRBV2 and TRBJ2-2; D unclear. This receptor was taken from a man aged 18 to 30 in good health. Sequenced: naive CD4+ T cells from blood. The chain's CDR3 is CASSEVKLRTGELFF. The CDR3 coding sequence is TGTGCCAGCAGCGAGGTGAAGTTACGCACCGGGGAGCTGTTTTTT.